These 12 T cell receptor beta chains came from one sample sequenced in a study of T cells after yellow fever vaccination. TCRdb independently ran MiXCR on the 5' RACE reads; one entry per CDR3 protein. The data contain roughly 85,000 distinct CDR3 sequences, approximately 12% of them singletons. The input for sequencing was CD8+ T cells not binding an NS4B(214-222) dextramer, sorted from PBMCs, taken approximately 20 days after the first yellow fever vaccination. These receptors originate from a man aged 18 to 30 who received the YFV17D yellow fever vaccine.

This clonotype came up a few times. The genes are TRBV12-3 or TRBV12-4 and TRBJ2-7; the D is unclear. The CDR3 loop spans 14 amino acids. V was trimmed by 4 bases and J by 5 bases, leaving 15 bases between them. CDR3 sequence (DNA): TGTGCCAGCAGTTATCCGGCTTTCAGCCACGAGCAGTACGTC. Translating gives CASSYPAFSHEQYV.

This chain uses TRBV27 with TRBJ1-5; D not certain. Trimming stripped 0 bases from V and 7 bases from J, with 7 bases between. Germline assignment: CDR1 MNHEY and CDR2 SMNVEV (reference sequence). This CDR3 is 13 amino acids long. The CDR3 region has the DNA TGTGCCAGCAGTTTATCAGTTAGGCAGCCCCAGCATTTT. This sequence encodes CASSLSVRQPQHF.

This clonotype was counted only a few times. CDR3 DNA sequence: TGCAGTGCTAGAGATCAAAAACTGTTTTTT. Its translation is CSARDQKLFF. The V gene is TRBV20-1, the J gene TRBJ1-4; D is undetermined. This CDR3 spans 10 amino acids. The V end lost 0 bases, the J end lost 9 bases, and 2 bases lay between the germline ends. Germline V CDR1 and CDR2: DFQATT, SNEGSKA (reference sequence).

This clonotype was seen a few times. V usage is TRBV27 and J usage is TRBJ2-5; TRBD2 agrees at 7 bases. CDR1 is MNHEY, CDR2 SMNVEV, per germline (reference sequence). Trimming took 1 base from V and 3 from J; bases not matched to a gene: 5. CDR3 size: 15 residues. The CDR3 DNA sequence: TGTGCCAGCAGTTTATTTGGGGGGGGAAAAGAGACCCAGTACTTC. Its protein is CASSLFGGGKETQYF.

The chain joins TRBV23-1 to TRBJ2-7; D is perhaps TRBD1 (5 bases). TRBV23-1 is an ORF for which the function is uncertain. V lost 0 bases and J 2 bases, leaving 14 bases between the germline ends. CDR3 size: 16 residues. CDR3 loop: CASSQSTQGLTYEQYV. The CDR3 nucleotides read TGCGCCAGCAGTCAATCGACCCAGGGTTTGACCTACGAGCAGTACGTC.

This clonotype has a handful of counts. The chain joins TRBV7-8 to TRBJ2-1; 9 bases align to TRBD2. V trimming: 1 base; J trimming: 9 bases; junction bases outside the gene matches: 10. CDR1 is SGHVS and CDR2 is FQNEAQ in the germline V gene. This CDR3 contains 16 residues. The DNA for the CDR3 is TGTGCCAGCAGCTTAGGAGCGGGGGGCCATACACGTGAGCAGTTCTTC. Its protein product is CASSLGAGGHTREQFF.

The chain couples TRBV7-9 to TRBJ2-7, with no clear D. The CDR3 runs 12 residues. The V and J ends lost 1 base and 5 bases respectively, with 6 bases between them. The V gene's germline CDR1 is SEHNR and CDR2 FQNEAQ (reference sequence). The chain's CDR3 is CASSLGPNEQYV. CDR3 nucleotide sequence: TGTGCCAGCAGCTTAGGGCCCAACGAGCAGTACGTC.

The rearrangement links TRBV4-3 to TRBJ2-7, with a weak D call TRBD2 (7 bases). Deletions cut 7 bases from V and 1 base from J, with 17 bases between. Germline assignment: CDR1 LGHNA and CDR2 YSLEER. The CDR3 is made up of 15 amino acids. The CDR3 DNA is TGCGCCAGCACCCCGGGGCGGGGGCCATCCTACGAGCAGTACTTC. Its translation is CASTPGRGPSYEQYF.

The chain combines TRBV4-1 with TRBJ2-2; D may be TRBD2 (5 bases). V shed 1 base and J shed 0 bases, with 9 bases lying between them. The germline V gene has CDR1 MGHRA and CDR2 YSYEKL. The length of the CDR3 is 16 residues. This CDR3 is CASSQGPGTNTGELFF. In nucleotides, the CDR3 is TGCGCCAGCAGCCAAGGTCCGGGGACGAACACCGGGGAGCTGTTTTTT.

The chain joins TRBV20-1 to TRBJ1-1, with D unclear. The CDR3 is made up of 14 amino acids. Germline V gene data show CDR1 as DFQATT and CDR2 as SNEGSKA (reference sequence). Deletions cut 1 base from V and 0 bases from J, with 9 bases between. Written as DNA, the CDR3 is TGCAGTGCTAGAGCTTTCGGAGTGAACACTGAAGCTTTCTTT. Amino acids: CSARAFGVNTEAFF.

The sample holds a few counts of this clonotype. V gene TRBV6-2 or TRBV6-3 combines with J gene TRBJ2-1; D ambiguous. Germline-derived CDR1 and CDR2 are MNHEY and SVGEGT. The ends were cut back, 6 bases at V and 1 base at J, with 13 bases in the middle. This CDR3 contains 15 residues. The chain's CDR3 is CASSHPRDSYNEQFF. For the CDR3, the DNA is TGTGCCAGCAGCCACCCTAGGGATTCCTACAATGAGCAGTTCTTC.

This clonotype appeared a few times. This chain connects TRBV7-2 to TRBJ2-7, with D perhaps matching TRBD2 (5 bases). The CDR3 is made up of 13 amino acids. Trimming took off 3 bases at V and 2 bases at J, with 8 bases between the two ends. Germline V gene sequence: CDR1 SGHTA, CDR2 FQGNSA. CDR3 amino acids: CASSLEVPYEQYV. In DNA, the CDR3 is TGTGCCAGCAGCTTGGAGGTACCCTACGAGCAGTACGTC.